This T cell receptor beta chain was documented in a study of T cell repertoires in cytomegalovirus infection. Study-wide findings and caveats: Adding up the frequency of public TCR beta families identified people who carried CMV plus the relevant HLA.

TCRdb reprocessed the reads via MiXCR and lists one record per CDR3 protein. The profile shows around 500,000 distinct CDR3 sequences, under 55% of them singletons. This clonotype occurred a few times. Its antigen is still unknown. V was clipped by 3 bases and J by 2 bases, with 10 bases between them. The CDR3 totals 14 residues. Germline CDR1 reads SGHAT; CDR2 reads FQNNGV. This material consisted of cultured PBMCs, taken from culture after CMV antigen stimulation. The chain joins TRBV11-2 to TRBJ1-1; D unresolved. The origin of this receptor is a human donor in good health (CMV status not recorded). Some clones in this sample may be carry-over from other donors' samples. CDR3 nucleotide sequence: TGTGCCAGCAGCTTGGGCAGATATAACACTGAAGCTTTCTTT. Protein: CASSLGRYNTEAFF. Drawing the rest from reference TRBV11-2 and TRBJ1-1, the complete variable domain is EAGVAQSPRYKIIEKRQSVAFWCNPISGHATLYWYQQILGQGPKLLIQFQNNGVVDDSQLPKDRFSAERLKGVDSTLKIQPAKLEDSAVYLCASSLGRYNTEAFFGQGTRLTVV.